These 2 T cell receptor beta chains were sequenced from one sample in a study of immune evolution from preneoplasia to lung adenocarcinoma. The repertoire was sequenced with immunoSEQ multiplex PCR; TCRdb's copy has only in-frame clones and lacks some. Of more than 8,000 clones listed, over 75% are singletons. Sequenced sample: FFPE lung adenocarcinoma in situ tissue. The receptors originated from a person aged 65 to 85 with lung adenocarcinoma.

The chain joins TRBV2 to TRBJ1-6; D ambiguous. CDR3 length: 12 amino acids. The ends were cut back, 8 bases at V and 11 bases at J, with 13 bases in the middle. The germline gives CDR1 SNHLY, CDR2 FYNNEI. The CDR3 DNA follows: TGTGCCAGCCTCCGAAGACTCCCACCCCTCCACTTT. Amino acid sequence: CASLRRLPPLHF. The full variable domain, completed using reference TRBV2 and TRBJ1-6, is EPEVTQTPSHQVTQMGQEVILRCVPISNHLYFYWYRQILGQKVEFLVSFYNNEISEKSEIFDDQFSVERPDGSNFTLKIRSTKLEDSAMYFCASLRRLPPLHFGNGTRLTVT.

The chain recombines TRBV7-2 with TRBJ2-1; 13 bases are shared with TRBD2. The length of the CDR3 is 19 residues. Losses at the gene ends were 3 bases for V and 0 bases for J; bases not matched to a gene: 8. Germline-derived CDR1 and CDR2 are SGHTA and FQGNSA. The CDR3 DNA is TGTGCCAGCAGCTTTCGGACTAGCGGGGGCTATGGCTCCTACAATGAGCAGTTCTTC. Amino acids: CASSFRTSGGYGSYNEQFF.